Below, 30 T cell receptor beta chains from the same sample are listed, as sequenced in a study of blood T cells in healthy people across ages. A sample-barcoded 5' primer and a J-beta primer mix were used in a second PCR of roughly 6 to 12 cycles. One entry per CDR3 protein results from TCRdb running MiXCR on the 5' RACE reads. The data contain about 1,600,000 distinct CDR3 sequences, roughly 40% of them singletons. Source material: blood. The receptors were sampled from a woman under 30 in good health.

This clonotype was detected ten times or more. The rearrangement links TRBV2 to TRBJ2-1; D gene uncertain. The germline CDR1 and CDR2 sequences are SNHLY and FYNNEI. V was clipped by 4 bases and J by 5 bases, with 18 bases between them. The CDR3 sequence is 16 residues long. DNA of the CDR3: TGTGCCAGCAGTGTTTATCGGCCCCCACCCAACAATGAGCAGTTCTTC. This sequence encodes CASSVYRPPPNNEQFF. Combining the CDR3 with reference TRBV2 and TRBJ2-1 gives the whole variable domain EPEVTQTPSHQVTQMGQEVILRCVPISNHLYFYWYRQILGQKVEFLVSFYNNEISEKSEIFDDQFSVERPDGSNFTLKIRSTKLEDSAMYFCASSVYRPPPNNEQFFGPGTRLTVL.

The J gene is TRBJ2-1, the V gene TRBV7-8, with D possibly being TRBD1 or TRBD2 (5 bases each). CDR1 is SGHVS and CDR2 is FQNEAQ in the germline V gene. The CDR3 spans 14 residues. Between the trimmed V and J ends, which lost 3 bases and 2 bases, there was a span of 8 bases. The CDR3 region has the DNA TGTGCCAGCAGCTTCCGGGACCCCTACAATGAGCAGTTCTTC. Protein: CASSFRDPYNEQFF.

V and J are TRBV3-1 and TRBJ2-5, with unresolved D. V was shortened by 7 bases and J by 0 bases, with 6 bases between the two germline ends. This CDR3 has 12 residues. CDR1 is LGHDT, CDR2 YNNKEL, per germline (reference sequence). The CDR3 reads CASKLNQETQYF. The CDR3 nucleotides are TGTGCCAGCAAGTTAAACCAAGAGACCCAGTACTTC.

This rearrangement joins TRBV15 to TRBJ1-5; the D is unclear. The CDR3 consists of 13 residues. Trimming stripped 5 bases from V and 5 bases from J, with 10 bases between. Germline V lookup: CDR1 LNHNV, CDR2 YYDKDF (reference sequence). CDR3 nucleotide sequence: TGTGCCACCAGCCCACGACTCTATCAGCCCCAGCATTTT. Protein sequence: CATSPRLYQPQHF.

This clonotype was seen a few times. This sequence joins TRBV2 and TRBJ2-3; tentative D call: TRBD2 (6 bases). CDR1 and CDR2 (germline): SNHLY, FYNNEI. Trimming cost V 2 bases and J 2 bases, with 11 bases left between them. This CDR3 is 15 amino acids long. In DNA form, the CDR3 reads TGTGCCAGCAGTGAACGAGCGGGCACCACAGATACGCAGTATTTT. This sequence encodes CASSERAGTTDTQYF. Complete variable domain (other parts from reference TRBV2 and TRBJ2-3): EPEVTQTPSHQVTQMGQEVILRCVPISNHLYFYWYRQILGQKVEFLVSFYNNEISEKSEIFDDQFSVERPDGSNFTLKIRSTKLEDSAMYFCASSERAGTTDTQYFGPGTRLTVL.

The rearrangement uses TRBV6-6 and TRBJ2-1; 7 nucleotides agree with TRBD2. The better agreement between TRBJ2-7 and the DNA end casts doubt on the J call. CDR3 length equals 16 residues. The germline V gene has CDR1 MNHNY and CDR2 SVGAGI (reference sequence). The CDR3 bases are TGTGCCAGCAGAGGACTAGTAGGGGAAAGCTACAATGAGCAGTACTTC. It translates to CASRGLVGESYNEQYF.

This clonotype was observed many times. Written as DNA, the CDR3 is TGCGCCAGCAGCTTCTCCCAAAACTACGGCAATGAGCAGTTCTTC. Its translation is CASSFSQNYGNEQFF. The V gene is TRBV5-1, the J gene TRBJ2-1; D ambiguous. This CDR3 is 15 amino acids long. Per the germline V gene, CDR1 is SGHRS and CDR2 is YFSETQ. Trimming took 2 bases from V and 6 from J, leaving 15 bases between them.

The chain has TRBV7-2 and TRBJ1-2; D is uncertain. Trimming shortened V by 2 bases and J by 6 bases, and 13 bases separated the two germline ends. Per germline, CDR1 SGHTA and CDR2 FQGNSA. This CDR3 region has 14 residues. The CDR3 DNA follows: TGTGCCAGCAGCTTAATGAATTGGGGAGATGGCTACACCTTC. Its protein is CASSLMNWGDGYTF.

Written as DNA, the CDR3 is TGTGCCAGCAGCTTAGAGAACTTCCCCGGAGATACGCAGTATTTT. Its protein product is CASSLENFPGDTQYF. The chain combines TRBV11-2 with TRBJ2-3, with unresolved D. V was trimmed by 0 bases and J by 5 bases, leaving 12 bases between them. The CDR3 is made up of 15 amino acids. Germline-derived CDR1 and CDR2 are SGHAT and FQNNGV.

V and J are TRBV24-1 and TRBJ2-1; D is ambiguous. This CDR3 spans 13 amino acids. The ends were cut back, 2 bases at V and 2 bases at J, with 3 bases in the middle. The V gene's germline CDR1 is KGHDR and CDR2 SFDVKD. The DNA for the CDR3 is TGTGCCACCAGTGATTCCACCTACAATGAGCAGTTCTTC. Its translation is CATSDSTYNEQFF.

This clonotype was observed once. This chain connects TRBV27 to TRBJ2-5, with a tentative D call TRBD2 (6 bases). CDR1 is MNHEY, CDR2 SMNVEV, per germline (reference sequence). This CDR3 region has 16 residues. Deletions cut 0 bases from V and 5 bases from J, with 16 bases between. The DNA of the CDR3 is TGTGCCAGCAGTTTATCCTCCGGGACTCCCGCGGAGACCCAGTACTTC. Its protein is CASSLSSGTPAETQYF.

In this sample, this clonotype turned up a few times. The CDR3 DNA follows: TGTGCCAGCAGCAACTCGGGGGGCATACCCTACGAGCAGTACTTC. Its protein product is CASSNSGGIPYEQYF. The chain recombines TRBV6-6 with TRBJ2-4; TRBD2 is a possible D gene (7 bases). The tail of the sequence fits TRBJ2-7 better, so the J call may be wrong. The CDR3 covers 15 residues. Per germline, CDR1 MNHNY and CDR2 SVGAGI (reference sequence).

The rearrangement links TRBV15 to TRBJ2-3; D is possibly TRBD1 (5 bases). This CDR3 has 13 residues. Germline V gives CDR1 LNHNV, CDR2 YYDKDF (reference sequence). The V and J ends lost 0 bases and 5 bases respectively, with 6 bases between them. The DNA for the CDR3 is TGTGCCACCAGCAGAGATCAGGGAGATACGCAGTATTTT. Its translation: CATSRDQGDTQYF.

V gene TRBV20-1 combines with J gene TRBJ2-6; the D is unclear. Germline CDR1 and CDR2: DFQATT and SNEGSKA (reference sequence). The CDR3 contains 13 residues. Trimming stripped 6 bases from V and 0 bases from J, with 6 bases between. CDR3 residues: CSAVGSGANVLTF. CDR3 nucleotide sequence: TGCAGTGCGGTGGGCTCTGGGGCCAACGTCCTGACTTTC.

V and J are TRBV20-1 and TRBJ1-1; D gene unclear. This CDR3 spans 14 amino acids. Trimming left V 2 bases short and J 0 bases short, with 10 bases between. CDR1 is DFQATT, CDR2 SNEGSKA, per germline (reference sequence). The chain's CDR3 is CSARISTMNTEAFF. The CDR3 DNA reads TGCAGTGCTAGAATAAGTACGATGAACACTGAAGCTTTCTTT.

The CDR3 DNA is TGTGCCAGCAGTTCCTCCCGACAGGGGAATGAGCAGTTCTTC. Its translation is CASSSSRQGNEQFF. The V gene is TRBV6-2 or TRBV6-3, the J gene TRBJ2-1; TRBD1 aligns across 8 bases. Germline assignment: CDR1 MNHEY and CDR2 SVGEGT. The CDR3 runs 14 residues. The junction had 6 bases not matched to a gene; V was cut back by 4 bases and J by 7 bases.

In regard to this clonotype: At one of its ends the junction is not consistent with the germline gene, which may arise from a read error. The chain joins TRBV27 to TRBJ1-5; 8 positions match TRBD1. Germline values: CDR1 MNHEY, CDR2 SMNVEV (reference sequence). CDR3 length: 15 amino acids. CDR3 sequence reads: CTSSPQGAGNQPQHF. The CDR3 DNA is TGTACCAGCAGTCCTCAGGGGGCCGGCAATCAGCCCCAGCATTTT.

This clonotype was found a few times. J is TRBJ1-2 and V is TRBV7-9; no reliable D call. CDR1 SEHNR and CDR2 FQNEAQ come from the germline V gene (reference sequence). Trimming left V 3 bases short and J 7 bases short, with 9 bases between. This CDR3 region has 12 residues. Written as DNA, the CDR3 is TGTGCCAGCAGCTTCGTGCGTTGTGGCTACACCTTC. Amino acid sequence: CASSFVRCGYTF.

This clonotype has just one count. The chain uses TRBV6-5 and TRBJ1-2, with 10 bases that match TRBD1. The trim removed 10 bases at V and 3 bases at J, leaving 8 bases unmatched. The CDR3 loop spans 14 amino acids. From germline, CDR1 is MNHEY and CDR2 SVGAGI. The DNA of the CDR3 is TGTGCCAACAGCACCGGGACAGGGGACTATGGCTACACCTTC. This sequence encodes CANSTGTGDYGYTF.

This clonotype was counted a few times. Given a much more abundant clone one base away, this may be a read error. The rearrangement uses TRBV6-5 and TRBJ2-1; D might be TRBD2 (6 bases). Germline assignment: CDR1 MNHEY and CDR2 SVGAGI. The V end was cut by 7 bases, the J end by 0 bases, with 10 bases between. CDR3 length equals 14 residues. CDR3 coding DNA: TGTGCCAGCAACCCCGGGAGCTCCTACAATGAGCAGTTCTTC. Protein sequence: CASNPGSSYNEQFF.

This clonotype has a count of ten or more. The chain uses TRBV29-1 and TRBJ2-5, with TRBD2 matching over 7 bases. The V gene's germline CDR1 is SQVTM and CDR2 ANQGSEA. This CDR3 comprises 14 residues. Trimming cost V 8 bases and J 5 bases; bases outside gene matches: 14. The CDR3 is CSSTAAGVLETQYF. The CDR3 DNA reads TGCAGCTCAACGGCGGCGGGAGTTTTGGAGACCCAGTACTTC.

This chain uses TRBV24-1 with TRBJ1-5; 10 nucleotides align to TRBD1. V shed 11 bases, J shed 8 bases, and the junction held 2 bases outside the gene matches. This CDR3 region has 11 residues. From germline, CDR1 is KGHDR and CDR2 SFDVKD. Here the CDR3 reads CAIGTGEPQHF. In DNA form, the CDR3 reads TGTGCCATCGGGACAGGGGAGCCCCAGCATTTT.

This chain uses TRBV6-5 with TRBJ2-3; 7 bases line up with TRBD2. The CDR3 is 15 amino acids. J lost 4 bases, V lost 4 bases, and 8 bases had no gene match. The germline gives CDR1 MNHEY, CDR2 SVGAGI. The CDR3 nucleotides read TGTGCCAGCAGTTTCCAAAGACTAGCATCAGATACGCAGTATTTT. Protein: CASSFQRLASDTQYF.

The chain combines TRBV27 with TRBJ1-1; D might be TRBD1 (6 bases). V dropped 4 bases and J dropped 6 bases, with 21 bases sitting between them. Germline V lookup: CDR1 MNHEY, CDR2 SMNVEV (reference sequence). The CDR3 covers 16 residues. CDR3 DNA: TGTGCCAGCAGTTCCCTCGGGGGGGGCGAATTCGCTGAAGCTTTCTTT. Amino acids: CASSSLGGGEFAEAFF.

This chain links TRBV27 with TRBJ2-5, with 9 bases matching TRBD1. V shed 4 bases and J 13 bases; nucleotides not matched to a gene: 16. The CDR3 is 15 residues long. Germline V gene data show CDR1 as MNHEY and CDR2 as SMNVEV (reference sequence). The CDR3 nucleotides read TGTGCCAGCAGTTCCCGACAGGGGGTAGCGGGCGAAATGTACTTC. Amino acids: CASSSRQGVAGEMYF.

This clonotype was counted at least ten times. The chain recombines TRBV7-9 with TRBJ2-1, with 7 bases lining up with TRBD2. The CDR3 consists of 16 residues. The V segment lost 5 bases and the J segment 7 bases; nucleotides outside the gene matches: 14. Germline V gene lookup returns CDR1 SEHNR and CDR2 FQNEAQ (reference sequence). The CDR3 loop reads CASSLIGPGGENEQFF. The CDR3 DNA follows: TGTGCCAGCAGCCTCATAGGACCGGGGGGTGAAAATGAGCAGTTCTTC.

This chain uses TRBV5-1 with TRBJ2-3; TRBD1 aligns across 8 bases. The V and J ends lost 5 bases and 2 bases, in that order; junction bases with no gene match: 7. CDR3 size: 15 residues. CDR1 is SGHRS and CDR2 is YFSETQ in the germline V gene. CDR3: CASREGQASTDTQYF. The CDR3 DNA follows: TGCGCCAGCAGGGAGGGACAGGCATCCACAGATACGCAGTATTTT.

This clonotype was detected many times. The J gene is TRBJ2-3, the V gene TRBV7-2; D unresolved. V lost 1 base and J 7 bases, leaving 6 bases between the germline ends. Germline V gives CDR1 SGHTA, CDR2 FQGNSA. There are 12 residues in the CDR3. CDR3 amino acids: CASSLDSNTQYF. The DNA for the CDR3 is TGTGCCAGCAGCTTAGACAGCAATACGCAGTATTTT.

The chain has TRBV20-1 and TRBJ2-3, with 8 bases fitting TRBD2. The CDR3 has 16 amino acids. The germline CDR1 and CDR2 sequences are DFQATT and SNEGSKA (reference sequence). Trimming cost V 6 bases and J 2 bases; bases outside gene matches: 13. CDR3: CSAPDVGGGITDTQYF. The CDR3, as DNA: TGCAGTGCCCCAGACGTCGGGGGGGGGATCACAGATACGCAGTATTTT.

This chain links TRBV27 with TRBJ1-1; D remains unclear. Trimming removed 5 bases from V and 1 base from J, with 23 bases in between. Germline V gene sequence: CDR1 MNHEY, CDR2 SMNVEV (reference sequence). This CDR3 is 18 amino acids long. CDR3 DNA sequence: TGTGCCAGCAGTCCGAGGTTGCCAGTTCCACGAAAGAACACTGAAGCTTTCTTT. This translates into CASSPRLPVPRKNTEAFF.